Listed below are T cell receptor beta chains from one sample, sequenced in a study of cytomegalovirus exposure and HLA in healthy donors. TCRdb's copy holds only in-frame clones and misses some; the assay was immunoSEQ multiplex PCR. Among some 210,000 clones listed, about 77% were seen once. Sequences were obtained from PBMCs. The receptors were gathered from a woman in her thirties in good health and CMV-seropositive. The CDR3 runs from the conserved cysteine through the conserved F or W. A D gene is named only where the DNA matches it firmly. Clone size is not always given. Where it is, it says once, few, many or a class for expanded clones.

v_call	j_call	clone_size	d_call	cdr3_aa	cdr3_nt
TRBV29-1	TRBJ2-6	NA	NA	CSVKKGTTGSGANVLTF	TGCAGCGTTAAAAAGGGGACAACAGGGTCTGGGGCCAACGTCCTGACTTTC
TRBV30	TRBJ1-1	NA	NA	CAWEGGTEAFF	TGTGCCTGGGAGGGCGGTACTGAAGCTTTCTTT
TRBV11-1	TRBJ2-1	few	TRBD1	CASSLILQAGQGAHGQFF	TGTGCCAGCAGCTTAATCCTTCAAGCGGGACAGGGGGCGCACGGGCAGTTCTTC
TRBV9	TRBJ1-5	NA	NA	CASSSQGSGNQPQHF	TGTGCCAGCAGCTCTCAGGGATCCGGCAATCAGCCCCAGCATTTT
TRBV11-2	TRBJ2-1	few	NA	CASSIDSLLYNEQFF	TGTGCCAGCAGCATTGACTCCCTACTTTACAATGAGCAGTTCTTC
TRBV5-6	TRBJ2-2	NA	TRBD2	CASSLRLLAEFNTGELFF	TGTGCCAGCAGCTTGAGATTACTAGCGGAGTTCAACACCGGGGAGCTGTTTTTT
TRBV7-9	TRBJ2-7	many	NA	CASSPGRDDEQYF	TGTGCCAGCAGCCCGGGCAGGGATGACGAGCAGTACTTC
TRBV7-8	TRBJ2-7	NA	NA	CASSLWAGYEQYF	TGTGCCAGCAGCTTATGGGCCGGATACGAGCAGTACTTC
TRBV2	TRBJ2-5	NA	TRBD2	CASSWGGLAHQETQYF	TGTGCCAGCAGTTGGGGGGGACTAGCGCACCAAGAGACCCAGTACTTC
TRBV18	TRBJ2-5	NA	NA	CASSPGRTGQETQYF	TGTGCCAGCTCACCCGGGAGAACCGGTCAAGAGACCCAGTACTTC
TRBV6-1	TRBJ2-1	NA	NA	CASILRDLSYNEQFF	TGTGCCAGCATCCTCCGGGACTTATCCTACAATGAGCAGTTCTTC
TRBV7-9	TRBJ2-7	NA	TRBD2	CASSRNLAGAYEQYF	TGTGCCAGCAGCCGGAACCTAGCGGGGGCCTACGAGCAGTACTTC
TRBV21-1	TRBJ1-5	once	NA	CASSKGGRPQPQHF	TGTGCCAGCAGCAAAGGAGGGAGGCCCCAGCCCCAGCATTTT
TRBV7-2	TRBJ2-6	NA	TRBD1	CASSLQGARFSGANVLTF	TGTGCCAGCAGCTTACAGGGGGCGCGTTTCTCTGGGGCCAACGTCCTGACTTTC
TRBV7-2	TRBJ1-6	NA	NA	CASRRTALPYNSPLHF	TGTGCCAGCAGGCGGACAGCCCTGCCCTATAATTCACCCCTCCACTTT
TRBV5-8	TRBJ1-4	few	TRBD1	CASSSGQGDEKLFF	TGTGCCAGCAGCTCCGGACAGGGCGATGAAAAACTGTTTTTT
TRBV30	TRBJ1-1	NA	TRBD1	CAWRPAGGLNTEAFF	TGTGCCTGGAGGCCGGCAGGGGGCCTGAACACTGAAGCTTTCTTT
TRBV28	TRBJ2-1	NA	TRBD2	CASSPGRGRYNEQFF	TGTGCCAGCAGCCCCGGGAGGGGTAGGTACAATGAGCAGTTCTTC
TRBV18	TRBJ2-3	NA	NA	CASSSSTDTQYF	TGTGCCAGCTCAAGCAGCACAGATACGCAGTATTTT
TRBV19	TRBJ1-4	NA	TRBD1	CASSIDRTGREKLFF	TGTGCCAGTAGTATAGATCGGACAGGGCGCGAAAAACTGTTTTTT
TRBV7-2	TRBJ1-1	NA	TRBD1	CASSLRGQKNTEAFF	TGTGCCAGCAGCTTAAGGGGACAGAAGAACACTGAAGCTTTCTTT